This TCR beta chain was observed in a study of cytomegalovirus exposure and HLA in healthy donors. Looked up from germline, CDR1 is MDHEN and CDR2 is SYDVKM. CDR3 length: 12 residues. V dropped 8 bases and J dropped 4 bases, with 11 bases sitting between them. Overall study findings and caveats: Reportedly, TCR beta sequences accurately predicted HLA-A and HLA-B alleles in most subjects. Most TCR sequences showed up rarely, but some public TCRs showed up in many donors.

Primers: 60 Vbeta forward and 13 Jbeta reverse. Here immunoSEQ multiplex PCR was the method, and the copy in TCRdb shows in-frame clones only, minus some. The sample contains under 150,000 clones, 63% of which appear only once. This clone occurred a few times. Antigen specificity is unknown. The chain carries TRBV28 and TRBJ1-1; D is uncertain. The sequencing input was PBMCs. The receptor comes from a man between 35 and 55 years old in good health and CMV-seropositive. CDR3 sequence: CASLAGSTEAFF. The CDR3 DNA follows: TGTGCCAGCCTGGCGGGTAGCACTGAAGCTTTCTTT. The variable domain in full, with the rest retrieved from reference TRBV28 and TRBJ1-1, is DVKVTQSSRYLVKRTGEKVFLECVQDMDHENMFWYRQDPGLGLRLIYFSYDVKMKEKGDIPEGYSVSREKKERFSLILESASTNQTSMYLCASLAGSTEAFFGQGTRLTVV.